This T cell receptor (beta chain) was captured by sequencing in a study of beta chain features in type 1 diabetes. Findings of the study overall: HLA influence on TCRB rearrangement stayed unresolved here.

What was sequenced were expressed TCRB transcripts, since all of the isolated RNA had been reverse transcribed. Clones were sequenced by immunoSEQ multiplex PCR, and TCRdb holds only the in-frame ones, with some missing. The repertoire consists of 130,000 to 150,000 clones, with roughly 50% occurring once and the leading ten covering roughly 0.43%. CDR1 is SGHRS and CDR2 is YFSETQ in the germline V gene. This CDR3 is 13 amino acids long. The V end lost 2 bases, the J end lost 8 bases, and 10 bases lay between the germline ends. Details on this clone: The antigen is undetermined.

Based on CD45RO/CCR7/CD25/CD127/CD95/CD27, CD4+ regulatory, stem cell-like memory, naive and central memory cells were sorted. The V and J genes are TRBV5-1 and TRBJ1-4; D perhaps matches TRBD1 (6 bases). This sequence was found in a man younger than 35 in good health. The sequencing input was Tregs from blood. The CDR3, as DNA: TGCGCCAGCAGCTTAGGGACATCCGAAAAACTGTTTTTT. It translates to CASSLGTSEKLFF.